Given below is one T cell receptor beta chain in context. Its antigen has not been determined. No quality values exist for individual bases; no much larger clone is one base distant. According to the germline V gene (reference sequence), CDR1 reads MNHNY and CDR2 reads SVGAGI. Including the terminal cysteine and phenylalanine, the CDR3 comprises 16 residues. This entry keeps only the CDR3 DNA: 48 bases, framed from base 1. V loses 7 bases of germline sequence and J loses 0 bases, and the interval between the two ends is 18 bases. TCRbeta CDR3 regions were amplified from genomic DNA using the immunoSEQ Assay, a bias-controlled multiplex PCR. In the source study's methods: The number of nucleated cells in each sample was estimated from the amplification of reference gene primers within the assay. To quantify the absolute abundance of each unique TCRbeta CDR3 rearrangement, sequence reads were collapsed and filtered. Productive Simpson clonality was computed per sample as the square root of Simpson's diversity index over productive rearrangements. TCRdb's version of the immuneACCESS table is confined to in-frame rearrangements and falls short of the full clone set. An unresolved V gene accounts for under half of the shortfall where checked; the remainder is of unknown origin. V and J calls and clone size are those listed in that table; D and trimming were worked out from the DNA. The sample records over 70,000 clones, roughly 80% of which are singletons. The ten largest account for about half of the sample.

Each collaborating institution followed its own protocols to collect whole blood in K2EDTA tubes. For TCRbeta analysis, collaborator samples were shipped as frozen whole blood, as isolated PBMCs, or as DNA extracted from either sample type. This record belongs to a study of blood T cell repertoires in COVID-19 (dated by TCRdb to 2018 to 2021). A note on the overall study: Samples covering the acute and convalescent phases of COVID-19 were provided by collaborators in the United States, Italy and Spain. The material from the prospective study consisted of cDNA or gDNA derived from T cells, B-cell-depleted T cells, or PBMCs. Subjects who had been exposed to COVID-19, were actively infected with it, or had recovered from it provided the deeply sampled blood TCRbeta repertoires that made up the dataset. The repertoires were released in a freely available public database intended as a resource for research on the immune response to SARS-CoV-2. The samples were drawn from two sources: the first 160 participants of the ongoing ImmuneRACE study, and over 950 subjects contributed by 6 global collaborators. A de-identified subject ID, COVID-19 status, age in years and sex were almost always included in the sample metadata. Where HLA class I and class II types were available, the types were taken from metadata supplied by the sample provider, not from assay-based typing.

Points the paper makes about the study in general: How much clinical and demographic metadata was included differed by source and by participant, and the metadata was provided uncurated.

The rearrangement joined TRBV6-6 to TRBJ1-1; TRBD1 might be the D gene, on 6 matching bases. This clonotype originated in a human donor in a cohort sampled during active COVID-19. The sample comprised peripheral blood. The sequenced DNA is TGTGCCAGCACCCCAGGGGCCAGGAGCTTGAACACTGAAGCTTTCTTT. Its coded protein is CASTPGARSLNTEAFF.